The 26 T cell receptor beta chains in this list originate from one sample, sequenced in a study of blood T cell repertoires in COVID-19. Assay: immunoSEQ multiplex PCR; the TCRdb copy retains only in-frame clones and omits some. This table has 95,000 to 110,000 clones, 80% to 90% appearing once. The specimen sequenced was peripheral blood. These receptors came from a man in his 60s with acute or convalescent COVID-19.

CDR3 amino acids: CASNSDRGRSSPSNTEAFF. CDR3 sequence (DNA): TGTGCCAGTAACTCGGACAGGGGGAGGTCCTCCCCCTCTAACACTGAAGCTTTCTTT. This rearrangement joins TRBV19 to TRBJ1-1; 10 bases line up with TRBD1. V shed 7 bases and J 2 bases; nucleotides not matched to a gene: 19. The V gene's germline CDR1 is LNHDA and CDR2 SQIVND (reference sequence). The CDR3 runs to 19 residues.

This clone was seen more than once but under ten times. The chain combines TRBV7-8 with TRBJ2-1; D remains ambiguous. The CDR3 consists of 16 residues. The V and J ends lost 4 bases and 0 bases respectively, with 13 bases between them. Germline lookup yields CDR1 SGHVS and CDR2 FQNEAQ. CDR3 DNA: TGTGCCAGCAGCTCCCCCCGTACAAGCTCCTACAATGAGCAGTTCTTC. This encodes CASSSPRTSSYNEQFF.

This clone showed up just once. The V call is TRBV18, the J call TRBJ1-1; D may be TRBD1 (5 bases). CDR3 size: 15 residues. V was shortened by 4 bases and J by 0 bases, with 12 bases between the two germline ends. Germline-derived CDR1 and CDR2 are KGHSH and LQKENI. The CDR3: CASSQGSLLNTEAFF. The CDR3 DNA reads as TGTGCCAGCTCACAGGGGTCCCTATTGAACACTGAAGCTTTCTTT.

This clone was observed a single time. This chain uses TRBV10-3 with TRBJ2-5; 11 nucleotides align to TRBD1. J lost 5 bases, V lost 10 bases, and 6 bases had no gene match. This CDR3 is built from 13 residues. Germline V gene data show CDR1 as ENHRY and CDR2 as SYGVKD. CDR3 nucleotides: TGTGCCACCGAGGACAGGGGGCTTGAGACCCAGTACTTC. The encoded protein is CATEDRGLETQYF.

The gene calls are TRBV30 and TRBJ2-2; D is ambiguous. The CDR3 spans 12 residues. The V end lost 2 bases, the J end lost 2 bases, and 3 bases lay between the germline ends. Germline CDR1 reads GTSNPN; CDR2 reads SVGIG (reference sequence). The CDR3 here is CAWSLNTGELFF. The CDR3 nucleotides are TGTGCCTGGAGTTTAAACACCGGGGAGCTGTTTTTT.

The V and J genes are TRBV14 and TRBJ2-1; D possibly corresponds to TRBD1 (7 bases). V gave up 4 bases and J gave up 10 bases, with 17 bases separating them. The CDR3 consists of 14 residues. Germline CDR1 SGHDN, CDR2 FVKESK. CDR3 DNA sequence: TGTGCCAGCAGCCCGGGACTGGACAGGCGCGAGCAGTTCTTC. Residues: CASSPGLDRREQFF.

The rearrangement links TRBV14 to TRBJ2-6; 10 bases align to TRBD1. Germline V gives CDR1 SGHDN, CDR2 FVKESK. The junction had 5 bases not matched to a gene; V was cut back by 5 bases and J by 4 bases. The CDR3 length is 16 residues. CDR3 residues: CASSRQGAQGANVLTF. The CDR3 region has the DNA TGTGCCAGCAGCAGACAGGGGGCGCAAGGGGCCAACGTCCTGACTTTC.

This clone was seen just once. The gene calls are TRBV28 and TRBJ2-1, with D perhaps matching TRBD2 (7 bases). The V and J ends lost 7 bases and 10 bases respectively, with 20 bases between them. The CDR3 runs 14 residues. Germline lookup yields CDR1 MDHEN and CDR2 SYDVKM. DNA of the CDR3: TGTGCCAGCACCCCGGGGGGCGGGAGAAAAGAGCAGTTCTTC. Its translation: CASTPGGGRKEQFF. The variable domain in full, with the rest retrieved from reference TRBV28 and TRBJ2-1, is DVKVTQSSRYLVKRTGEKVFLECVQDMDHENMFWYRQDPGLGLRLIYFSYDVKMKEKGDIPEGYSVSREKKERFSLILESASTNQTSMYLCASTPGGGRKEQFFGPGTRLTVL.

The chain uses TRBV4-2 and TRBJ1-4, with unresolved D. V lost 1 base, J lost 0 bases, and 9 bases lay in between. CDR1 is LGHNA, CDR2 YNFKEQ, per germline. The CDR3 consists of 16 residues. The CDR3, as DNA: TGTGCCAGCAGCCAAGGCCAGCGTGCAACTAATGAAAAACTGTTTTTT. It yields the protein CASSQGQRATNEKLFF.

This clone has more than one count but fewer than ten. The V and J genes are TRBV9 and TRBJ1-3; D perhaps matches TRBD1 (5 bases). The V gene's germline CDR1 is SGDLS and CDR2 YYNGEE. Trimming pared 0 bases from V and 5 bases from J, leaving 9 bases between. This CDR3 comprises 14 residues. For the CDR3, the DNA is TGTGCCAGCAGCGTAGAGGGGTCGAGAAACACCATATATTTT. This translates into CASSVEGSRNTIYF.

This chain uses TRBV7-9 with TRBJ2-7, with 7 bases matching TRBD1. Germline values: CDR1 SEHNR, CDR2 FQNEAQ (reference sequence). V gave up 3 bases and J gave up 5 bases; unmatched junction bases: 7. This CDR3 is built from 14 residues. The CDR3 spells CASSLGTESNEQYF. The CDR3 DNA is TGTGCCAGCAGCTTGGGGACAGAGAGTAACGAGCAGTACTTC.

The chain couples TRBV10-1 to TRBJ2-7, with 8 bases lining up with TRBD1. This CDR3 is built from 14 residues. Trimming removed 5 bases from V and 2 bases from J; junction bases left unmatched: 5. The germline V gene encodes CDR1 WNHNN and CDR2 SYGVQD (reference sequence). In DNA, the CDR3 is TGCGCCAGCAGTCCGGGACAGGCCCCCTACGAGCAGTACTTC. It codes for CASSPGQAPYEQYF.

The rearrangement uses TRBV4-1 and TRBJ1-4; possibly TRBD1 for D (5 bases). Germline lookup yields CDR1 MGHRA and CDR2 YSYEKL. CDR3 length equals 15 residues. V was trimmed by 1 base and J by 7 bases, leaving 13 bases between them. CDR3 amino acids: CASSQVTVGGEKLFF. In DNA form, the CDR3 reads TGCGCCAGCAGCCAAGTAACTGTGGGGGGTGAAAAACTGTTTTTT.

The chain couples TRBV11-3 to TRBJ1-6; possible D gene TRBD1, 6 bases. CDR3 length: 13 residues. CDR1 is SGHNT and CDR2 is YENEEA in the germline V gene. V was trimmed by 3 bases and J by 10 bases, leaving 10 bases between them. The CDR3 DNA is TGTGCCAGCAGCTTGACAGGTTTATCACCCCTCCACTTT. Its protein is CASSLTGLSPLHF.

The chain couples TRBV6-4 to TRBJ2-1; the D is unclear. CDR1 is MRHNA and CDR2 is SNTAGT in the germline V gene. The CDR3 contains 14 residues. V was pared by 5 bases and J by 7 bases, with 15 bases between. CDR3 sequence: CASSPQEPSNEQFF. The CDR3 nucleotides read TGTGCCAGCAGTCCCCAGGAACCCTCAAATGAGCAGTTCTTC.

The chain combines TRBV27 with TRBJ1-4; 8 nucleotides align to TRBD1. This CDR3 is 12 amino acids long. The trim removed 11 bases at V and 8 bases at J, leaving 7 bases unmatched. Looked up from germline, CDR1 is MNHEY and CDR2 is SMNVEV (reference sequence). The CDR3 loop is CAGTGGREKLFF. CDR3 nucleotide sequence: TGTGCCGGAACAGGGGGAAGGGAAAAACTGTTTTTT.

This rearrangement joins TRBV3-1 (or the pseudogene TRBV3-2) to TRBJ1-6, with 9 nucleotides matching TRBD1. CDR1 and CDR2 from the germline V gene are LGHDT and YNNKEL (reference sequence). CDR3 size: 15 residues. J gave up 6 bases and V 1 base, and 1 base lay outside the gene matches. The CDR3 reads CASSQGGQGNSPLHF. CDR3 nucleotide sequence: TGTGCCAGCAGCCAAGGGGGACAGGGTAATTCACCCCTCCACTTT.

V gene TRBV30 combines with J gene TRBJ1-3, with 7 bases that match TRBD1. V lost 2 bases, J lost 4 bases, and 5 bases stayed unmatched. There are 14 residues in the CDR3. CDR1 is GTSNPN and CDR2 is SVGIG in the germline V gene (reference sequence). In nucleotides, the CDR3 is TGTGCCTGGAGTTTGGGGACAGACGGAAACACCATATATTTT. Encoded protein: CAWSLGTDGNTIYF.

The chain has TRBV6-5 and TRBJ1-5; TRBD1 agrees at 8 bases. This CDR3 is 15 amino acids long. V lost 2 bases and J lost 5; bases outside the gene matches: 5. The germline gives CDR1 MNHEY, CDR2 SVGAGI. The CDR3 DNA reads TGTGCCAGCAGTTACCAGGGGGCGCGAGATCAGCCCCAGCATTTT. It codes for CASSYQGARDQPQHF.

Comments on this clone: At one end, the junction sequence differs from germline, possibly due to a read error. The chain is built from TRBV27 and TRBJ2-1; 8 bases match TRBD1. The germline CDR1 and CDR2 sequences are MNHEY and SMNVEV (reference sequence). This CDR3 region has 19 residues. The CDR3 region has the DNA TGTGCCAGCAGTTTATCCCAACCCCTCTTCCAGGGGGCCGTAAATGAGCAATTCTTC. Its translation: CASSLSQPLFQGAVNEQFF.

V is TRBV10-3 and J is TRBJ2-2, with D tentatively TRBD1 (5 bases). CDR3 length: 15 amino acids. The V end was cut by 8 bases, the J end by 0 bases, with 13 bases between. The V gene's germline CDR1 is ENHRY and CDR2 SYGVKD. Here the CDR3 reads CAIGPQGSNTGELFF. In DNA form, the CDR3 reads TGTGCCATCGGCCCTCAGGGTTCGAACACCGGGGAGCTGTTTTTT.

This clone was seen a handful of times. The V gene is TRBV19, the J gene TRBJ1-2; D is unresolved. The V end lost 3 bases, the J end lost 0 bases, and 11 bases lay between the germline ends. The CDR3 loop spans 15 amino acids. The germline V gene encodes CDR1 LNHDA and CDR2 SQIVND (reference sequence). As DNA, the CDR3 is TGTGCCAGTAGTATCACCTCGGGTCCTAACTATGGCTACACCTTC. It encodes CASSITSGPNYGYTF. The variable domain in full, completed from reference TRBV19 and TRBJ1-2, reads DGGITQSPKYLFRKEGQNVTLSCEQNLNHDAMYWYRQDPGQGLRLIYYSQIVNDFQKGDIAEGYSVSREKKESFPLTVTSAQKNPTAFYLCASSITSGPNYGYTFGSGTRLTVV.

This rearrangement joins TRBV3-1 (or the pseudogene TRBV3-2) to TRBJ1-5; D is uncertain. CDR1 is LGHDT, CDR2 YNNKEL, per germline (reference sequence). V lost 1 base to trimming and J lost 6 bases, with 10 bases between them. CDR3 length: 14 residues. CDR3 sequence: CASSQGTGSQPQHF. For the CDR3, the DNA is TGTGCCAGCAGCCAAGGAACGGGGAGTCAGCCCCAGCATTTT.

In DNA, the CDR3 is TGTGCCACCAGTATGGGGCGGGGTACCGCCGATACGCAGTATTTT. Its protein is CATSMGRGTADTQYF. This rearrangement joins TRBV24-1 to TRBJ2-3; TRBD2 is a possible D gene (6 bases). The CDR3 extends over 15 amino acids. V was shortened by 6 bases and J by 6 bases, with 18 bases between the two germline ends. Germline values: CDR1 KGHDR, CDR2 SFDVKD.

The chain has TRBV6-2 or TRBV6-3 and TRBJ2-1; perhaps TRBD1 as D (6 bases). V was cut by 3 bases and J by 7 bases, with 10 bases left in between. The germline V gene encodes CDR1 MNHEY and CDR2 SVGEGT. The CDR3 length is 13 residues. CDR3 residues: CASSYNRANEQFF. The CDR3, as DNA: TGTGCCAGCAGTTATAACAGGGCGAATGAGCAGTTCTTC.

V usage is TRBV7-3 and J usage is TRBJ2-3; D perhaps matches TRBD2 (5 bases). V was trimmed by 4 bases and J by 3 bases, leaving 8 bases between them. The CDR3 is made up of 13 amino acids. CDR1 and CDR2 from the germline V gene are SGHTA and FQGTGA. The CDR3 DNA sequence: TGTGCCAGCAGCTCGGACTTTACAGATACGCAGTATTTT. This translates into CASSSDFTDTQYF.